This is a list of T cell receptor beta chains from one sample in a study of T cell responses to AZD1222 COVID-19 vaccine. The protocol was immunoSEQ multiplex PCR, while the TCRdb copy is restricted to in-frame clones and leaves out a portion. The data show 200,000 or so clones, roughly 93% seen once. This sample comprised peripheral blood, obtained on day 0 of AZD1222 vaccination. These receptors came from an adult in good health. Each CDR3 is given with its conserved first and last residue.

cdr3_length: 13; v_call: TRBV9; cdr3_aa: CASSPSQGYEQYF
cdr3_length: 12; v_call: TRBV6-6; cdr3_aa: CASAAGNTEAFF
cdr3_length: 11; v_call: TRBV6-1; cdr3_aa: CASSEPDTQYF
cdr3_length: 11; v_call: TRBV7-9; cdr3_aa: CASSPTDTQYF
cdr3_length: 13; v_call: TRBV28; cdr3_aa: CASRIGINYGYTF
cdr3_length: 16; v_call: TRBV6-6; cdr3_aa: CASSYGPGTGYDGYTF
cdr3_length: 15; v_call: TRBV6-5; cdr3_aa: CASSYSAGGIGGYTF
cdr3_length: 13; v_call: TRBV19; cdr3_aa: CASSDRGLQPQHF
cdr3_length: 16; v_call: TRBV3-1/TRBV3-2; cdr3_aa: CASSLRAGGVSYGYTF
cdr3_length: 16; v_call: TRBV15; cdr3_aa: CATSRLQGATNEKLFF
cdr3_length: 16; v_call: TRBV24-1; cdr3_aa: CATSAPTRGGKDTQYF
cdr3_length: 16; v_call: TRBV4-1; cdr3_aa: CASSQDPTSGVNEQFF
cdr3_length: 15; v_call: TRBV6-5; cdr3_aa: CASSTGTGFDNEQFF
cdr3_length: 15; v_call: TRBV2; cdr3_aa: CASSYREGGDNEQFF
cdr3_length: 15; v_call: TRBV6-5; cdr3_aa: CASSPGTSLTDTQYF
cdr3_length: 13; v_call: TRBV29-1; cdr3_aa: CSVEQGVYYGYTF
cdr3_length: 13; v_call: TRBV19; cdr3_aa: CASSNPKNTEAFF